The next 17 T cell receptor beta chains were all read from a single sample in a study of CD8+CD57+ T cells in acquired aplastic anemia. Profiling of TCR beta VDJ combinations and CDR3 sequences used genomic DNA as template. TCRdb ran MiXCR on the reads and lists one entry per CDR3 protein. The repertoire holds 150,000 to 180,000 distinct CDR3 sequences, with just over 50% as singletons. Individuals selected for sequencing had exhibited CD8+CD57+ cell expansion on flow cytometry. What was sequenced was sorted CD4+, CD8+, or CD8+CD57+ T cells (not recorded which) from PBMCs. These receptors all come from a human donor with aplastic anemia.

The rearrangement uses TRBV10-3 and TRBJ1-2; D not resolved. The V end lost 4 bases, the J end lost 2 bases, and 11 bases lay between the germline ends. The CDR3 length is 14 residues. Germline-derived CDR1 and CDR2 are ENHRY and SYGVKD. CDR3 protein: CAISVEMSNYGYTF. DNA of the CDR3: TGTGCCATCAGTGTGGAGATGAGCAACTATGGCTACACCTTC.

Ten or more counts support this clonotype. The chain is built from TRBV4-1 and TRBJ2-1; D possibly matches TRBD1 or TRBD2 (5 bases each). Germline V gives CDR1 MGHRA, CDR2 YSYEKL. V lost 2 bases to trimming and J lost 5 bases, with 16 bases between them. This CDR3 is built from 16 residues. The CDR3 nucleotides read TGCGCCAGCAGCCAAAGCCAGGGAGAAGGGGACAATGAGCAGTTCTTC. Translated, it gives CASSQSQGEGDNEQFF.

Many counts were recorded for this clonotype. This chain uses TRBV9 with TRBJ2-1, with 8 bases that match TRBD2. This CDR3 has 15 amino acids. CDR1 is SGDLS, CDR2 YYNGEE, per germline. V gave up 0 bases and J gave up 4 bases; unmatched junction bases: 3. This chain's CDR3 is CASSVAAGGYNEQFF. In DNA form, the CDR3 reads TGTGCCAGCAGCGTAGCTGCGGGGGGATACAATGAGCAGTTCTTC. Full variable domain (missing parts from reference TRBV9 and TRBJ2-1): DSGVTQTPKHLITATGQRVTLRCSPRSGDLSVYWYQQSLDQGLQFLIQYYNGEERAKGNILERFSAQQFPDLHSELNLSSLELGDSALYFCASSVAAGGYNEQFFGPGTRLTVL.

This chain uses TRBV20-1 with TRBJ1-1; TRBD1 aligns across 11 bases. The germline V gene has CDR1 DFQATT and CDR2 SNEGSKA (reference sequence). V was clipped by 5 bases and J by 4 bases; unmatched bases: 12. CDR3 length: 16 residues. The CDR3 DNA reads TGCAGTGCTCTATTGATCACCGGGACAGGGGGCACTGAAGCTTTCTTT. Translated: CSALLITGTGGTEAFF.

This chain uses TRBV29-1 with TRBJ2-3; 7 bases match TRBD1. V was clipped by 4 bases and J by 3 bases; unmatched bases: 1. This CDR3 has 12 residues. Germline CDR1 reads SQVTM; CDR2 reads ANQGSEA. The CDR3, as DNA: TGCAGCGTTGGACAGGGAACAGATACGCAGTATTTT. Translation: CSVGQGTDTQYF.

This clonotype has only one observation. The chain joins TRBV24-1 to TRBJ2-1, with D hard to call. The CDR3 is 12 residues long. The germline V gene has CDR1 KGHDR and CDR2 SFDVKD. Trimming removed 1 base from V and 15 bases from J, with 12 bases in between. The CDR3 spells CATSDFGGSRFF. As DNA, the CDR3 is TGTGCCACCAGTGATTTTGGCGGTAGTCGGTTCTTC.

The chain combines TRBV24-1 with TRBJ2-2; D might be TRBD1 or TRBD2, each matching 5 bases. Germline V gene lookup returns CDR1 KGHDR and CDR2 SFDVKD. The CDR3 contains 15 residues. Trimming shortened V by 9 bases and J by 3 bases, and 16 bases separated the two germline ends. The CDR3 spells CATRETGLDTGELFF. The CDR3 bases are TGTGCCACCCGGGAAACGGGGCTGGACACCGGGGAGCTGTTTTTT.

The rearrangement uses TRBV29-1 and TRBJ2-7, with TRBD1 matching over 10 bases. The CDR3 sequence is 16 residues long. Germline-derived CDR1 and CDR2 are SQVTM and ANQGSEA. Unmatched junction bases numbered 8, after V lost 2 bases and J lost 1 base. CDR3 protein: CSVERSGTGESYEQYF. The CDR3 coding sequence is TGCAGCGTTGAACGATCCGGGACAGGGGAATCCTACGAGCAGTACTTC.

The chain carries TRBV2 and TRBJ1-1; D gene ambiguous. Germline lookup yields CDR1 SNHLY and CDR2 FYNNEI. V lost 6 bases to trimming and J lost 3 bases, with 17 bases between them. The CDR3 is 15 residues long. CDR3 DNA: TGTGCCAGCAGCCCTACAGAACCTTTTGACACTGAAGCTTTCTTT. Its protein is CASSPTEPFDTEAFF.

The chain combines TRBV6-2 or TRBV6-3 with TRBJ2-1; D is possibly TRBD1 or TRBD2 (5 bases each). Germline V gene data show CDR1 as MNHEY and CDR2 as SVGEGT. The CDR3 has 14 amino acids. V shed 2 bases and J shed 10 bases, with 15 bases lying between them. The CDR3 here is CASSYGGVAAEQFF. The CDR3 nucleotides read TGTGCCAGCAGTTACGGGGGAGTGGCTGCCGAGCAGTTCTTC.

At least ten counts were recorded for this clonotype. The rearrangement links TRBV20-1 to TRBJ2-7; D perhaps matches TRBD2 (5 bases). The CDR3 length is 14 residues. V was cut by 6 bases and J by 3 bases, with 18 bases left in between. In germline, CDR1 is DFQATT, CDR2 SNEGSKA (reference sequence). Here the CDR3 reads CSAEGHHRLYEQYF. The CDR3 nucleotides are TGCAGTGCAGAGGGCCACCATCGTCTCTACGAGCAGTACTTC.

This clonotype was recorded at least ten times. The V call is TRBV13, the J call TRBJ2-7, with TRBD2 as a possible D gene (6 bases). V lost 5 bases to trimming and J lost 7 bases, with 12 bases between them. The germline V gene encodes CDR1 PRHDT and CDR2 FYEKMQ (reference sequence). The CDR3 sequence is 12 residues long. The CDR3, as DNA: TGTGCCAGCAGCGACCTAGCGAGTGAGCAGTACTTC. This codes for CASSDLASEQYF.

The rearrangement joins TRBV25-1 to TRBJ1-2, with 8 bases identical to TRBD1. The CDR3 spans 12 residues. Losses at the gene ends were 10 bases for V and 5 bases for J; bases not matched to a gene: 6. From germline, CDR1 is MGHDK and CDR2 SYGVNS. The CDR3 nucleotides read TGTGCCACCCCGGACAGGGTTTATGGCTACACCTTC. Its protein is CATPDRVYGYTF.

The gene calls are TRBV19 and TRBJ1-6, with D hard to call. Germline CDR1 and CDR2: LNHDA and SQIVND (reference sequence). V lost 5 bases, J lost 3 bases, and 14 bases lay in between. The CDR3 extends over 16 amino acids. CDR3 region: CASSRSVRHYNSPLHF. For the CDR3, the DNA is TGTGCCAGTAGTCGGTCCGTACGCCACTATAATTCACCCCTCCACTTT.

V and J are TRBV6-6 and TRBJ1-1, with D possibly being TRBD1 (6 bases). The CDR3 is made up of 15 amino acids. Trimming left V 5 bases short and J 6 bases short, with 19 bases between. From germline, CDR1 is MNHNY and CDR2 SVGAGI (reference sequence). This CDR3 reads CASSNYDRRDPEAFF. The DNA for the CDR3 is TGTGCCAGCAGTAACTACGACAGGCGGGATCCTGAAGCTTTCTTT.

The V call is TRBV9, the J call TRBJ2-2; 8 positions agree with TRBD1. Losses at the gene ends were 0 bases for V and 5 bases for J; bases not matched to a gene: 9. CDR1 is SGDLS and CDR2 is YYNGEE in the germline V gene. This CDR3 is 17 amino acids long. The CDR3 bases are TGTGCCAGCAGCGTAGGACAGGGGTCGATGAGGACCGGGGAGCTGTTTTTT. Encoded protein: CASSVGQGSMRTGELFF.

V is TRBV6-2 or TRBV6-3 and J is TRBJ2-2; the D is unclear. Germline V CDR1 and CDR2: MNHEY, SVGEGT. The CDR3 contains 14 residues. Deletions cut 0 bases from V and 6 bases from J, with 8 bases between. The chain's CDR3 is CASSYSGVAGELFF. CDR3 in DNA: TGTGCCAGCAGTTACTCCGGCGTGGCCGGGGAGCTGTTTTTT.